This T cell receptor (beta chain) came from a study of blood T cell repertoires in COVID-19. The wider study: Researchers got acute and convalescent COVID-19 samples from the United States, Italy and Spain. T cells, B-cell-depleted T cells, or PBMCs provided the cDNA or gDNA that served as material.

TCRdb's copy holds only in-frame clones and misses some; the assay was immunoSEQ multiplex PCR. This table holds roughly 150,000 clones, approximately 91% found once. The Seattle patients, enrolled during active infection, were followed longitudinally. The length of the CDR3 is 17 residues. Trimming took off 5 bases at V and 10 bases at J, with 27 bases between the two ends. Germline values: CDR1 MDHEN, CDR2 SYDVKM. Material: peripheral blood. This chain joins TRBV28 and TRBJ2-1; D perhaps matches TRBD2 (7 bases). The sequence was collected from a man aged 18 to 29 with COVID-19, enrolled during active disease. CDR3 nucleotides: TGTGCCAGCAGTCACGAGTCCGGGACGGGGGGCCTTTTGGAGCAGTTCTTC. Protein product: CASSHESGTGGLLEQFF.